This T cell receptor beta chain emerged from a study of monozygotic twins with inflammatory bowel disease. This CDR3 has 16 amino acids. TCRdb re-called the 5' RACE reads; every CDR3 protein appears as one record, without DNA. The sample totals 400,000 or so distinct CDR3 sequences; its top ten clones hold about 2.6%. The V gene is TRBV12-3 or TRBV12-4, the J gene TRBJ2-1. Source material: blood. The sequence was collected from a human donor with ulcerative colitis or Crohn's disease, or a healthy co-twin of an affected twin (not recorded which). The CDR3 reads CASSFRIRSSYNEQFF.